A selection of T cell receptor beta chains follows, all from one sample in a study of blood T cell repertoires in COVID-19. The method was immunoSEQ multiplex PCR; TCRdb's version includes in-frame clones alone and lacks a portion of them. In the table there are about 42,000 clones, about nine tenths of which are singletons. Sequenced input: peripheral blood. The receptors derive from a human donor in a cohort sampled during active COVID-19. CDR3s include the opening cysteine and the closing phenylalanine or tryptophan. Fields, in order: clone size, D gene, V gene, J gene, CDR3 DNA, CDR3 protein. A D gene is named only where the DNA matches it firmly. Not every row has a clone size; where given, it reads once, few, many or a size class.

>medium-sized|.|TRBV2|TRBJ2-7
TGTGCCAGCATCCCCCCGGCCGCGGACGAGCAGTACTTC
CASIPPAADEQYF
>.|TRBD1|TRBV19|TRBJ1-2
TGTGCCAGTAGTATGGAGGGGGCTGGCGGCTACACCTTC
CASSMEGAGGYTF
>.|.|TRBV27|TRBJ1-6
TGTGCCAGCAGTTTAACGGGGGAGTCCTATAATTCACCCCTCCACTTT
CASSLTGESYNSPLHF
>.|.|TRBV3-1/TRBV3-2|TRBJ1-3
TGTGCCAGCAGCCCAGGACAGTCCTCTGGAAACACCATATATTTT
CASSPGQSSGNTIYF
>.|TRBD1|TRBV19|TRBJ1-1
TGTGCCAGTAGTAGCGGGACAGGGAGGGTCATGAACACTGAAGCTTTCTTT
CASSSGTGRVMNTEAFF
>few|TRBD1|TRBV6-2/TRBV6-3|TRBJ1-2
TGTGCCAGCAGTAGTACAGGGGGATCTAAAGGCTACACCTTC
CASSSTGGSKGYTF
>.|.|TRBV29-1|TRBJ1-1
TGCAGCGTTCCAGGACAGACCAACACTGAAGCTTTCTTT
CSVPGQTNTEAFF
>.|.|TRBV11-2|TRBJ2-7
TGTGCCAGCAAGATAGGCAGGTCGAGCTCCTACGAGCAGTACTTC
CASKIGRSSSYEQYF
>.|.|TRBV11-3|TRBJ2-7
TGTGCCAGCAGCTTAGGAGCGGGCGAGCAGTACTTC
CASSLGAGEQYF
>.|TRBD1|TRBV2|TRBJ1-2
TGTGCCAGCAGCGGGACAGCAAACTATGGCTACACCTTC
CASSGTANYGYTF
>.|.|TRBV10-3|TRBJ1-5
TGTGCCATCAGTGAGTCGACCGGGATGGGTCAGCCCCAGCATTTT
CAISESTGMGQPQHF
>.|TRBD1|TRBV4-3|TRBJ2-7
TGCGCCAGCAGCCAAGATTCGGGACAGGGGCCCTACGAGCAGTACTTC
CASSQDSGQGPYEQYF
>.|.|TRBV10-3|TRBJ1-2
TGTGCCATCAGTGACCGGGTGAACTATGGCTACACCTTC
CAISDRVNYGYTF
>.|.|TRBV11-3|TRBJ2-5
TGTGCCAGCAGCTTGGGAGCCCAAGAGACCCAGTACTTC
CASSLGAQETQYF
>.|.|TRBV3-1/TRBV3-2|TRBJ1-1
TGTGCCAGCAGCCCACGTAGGAGCACTGAAGCTTTCTTT
CASSPRRSTEAFF
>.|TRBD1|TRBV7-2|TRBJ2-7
TGTGCCAGCAGCTCCCAGCAGGGGACAGCGACCTACGAGCAGTACTTC
CASSSQQGTATYEQYF
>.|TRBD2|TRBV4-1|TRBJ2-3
TGCGCCAGCAGCTCCAGCGGGGGTGGTCCAGATACGCAGTATTTT
CASSSSGGGPDTQYF
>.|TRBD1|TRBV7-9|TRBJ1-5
TGTGCCAGCAGCTTAACAGGGGGTCTGAATCAGCCCCAGCATTTT
CASSLTGGLNQPQHF
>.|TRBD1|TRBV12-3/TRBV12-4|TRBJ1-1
TGTGCCAGCATCGGCGGCCCAGGGGGCGAAGCTTTCTTT
CASIGGPGGEAFF
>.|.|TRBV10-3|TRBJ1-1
TGTGCCATCAGTCAGAAGAACACTGAAGCTTTCTTT
CAISQKNTEAFF
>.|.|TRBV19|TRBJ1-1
TGTGCCAGTAGTTCCCGGGATGAAGCTTTCTTT
CASSSRDEAFF
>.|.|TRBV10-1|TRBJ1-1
TGTCCAAGGACAGTTTTAAAAGCTTTCTTT
CPRTVLKAFF
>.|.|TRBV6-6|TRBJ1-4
TGTGCCAGCAGTTACTCCACAGGGAGTAATGAAAAACTGTTTTTT
CASSYSTGSNEKLFF
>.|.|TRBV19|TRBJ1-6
TGTGCCAGTAGACCTCCGATGAGCTCCTATAATTCACCCCTCCACTTT
CASRPPMSSYNSPLHF
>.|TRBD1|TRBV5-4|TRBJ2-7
TGTGCCAGCAGTCCCGGGACAGGGACATACGAGCAGTACTTC
CASSPGTGTYEQYF
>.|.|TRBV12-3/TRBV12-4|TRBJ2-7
TGTGCCAGCAGGGTAGATACCTACGAGCAGTACTTC
CASRVDTYEQYF
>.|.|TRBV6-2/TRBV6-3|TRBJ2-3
TGTGCCAGCAGTTACTCGCGGGACGGAAGACCGCAGTATTTT
CASSYSRDGRPQYF
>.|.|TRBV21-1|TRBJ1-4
TGTGCCAGCAGCAAGGGACAGGGGGCTTGGGAAAAACTGTTTTTT
CASSKGQGAWEKLFF
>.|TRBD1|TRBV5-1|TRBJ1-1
TGCGCCAGCAGCATGACAGGGGGGACTGAAGCTTTCTTT
CASSMTGGTEAFF
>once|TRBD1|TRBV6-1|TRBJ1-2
TGTGCCAGCAGTGAAGGGGCAGGGGGCGCGAGAGTCTACACCTTC
CASSEGAGGARVYTF
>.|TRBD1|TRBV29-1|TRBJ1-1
TGCAGCGTTGGGGGTGGGACAGGGAGAACTGAAGCTTTCTTT
CSVGGGTGRTEAFF
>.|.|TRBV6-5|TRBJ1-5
TGTGCCAGCAGCTCGGAACAGGCAAGCAATCAGCCCCAGCATTTT
CASSSEQASNQPQHF
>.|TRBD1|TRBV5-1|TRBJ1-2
TGCGCCAGCAGCTTGGGCCTGGACAGGGCCTATGGCTACACCTTC
CASSLGLDRAYGYTF
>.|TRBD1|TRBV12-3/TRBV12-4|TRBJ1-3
TGTGCCAGCAGTCCCTTAGCGGACAGGGAATATTTT
CASSPLADREYF
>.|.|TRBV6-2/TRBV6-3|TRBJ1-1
TGTGCCAGCAGTAATATCAGGGGCTTGACTGAAGCTTTCTTT
CASSNIRGLTEAFF
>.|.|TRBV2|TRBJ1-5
TGTGCCAGCAGTTTTCATACGGACAGCTACAATCAGCCCCAGCATTTT
CASSFHTDSYNQPQHF
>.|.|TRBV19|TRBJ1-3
TGTGCCAGTAGCCAGGGGTTCGGAAACACCATATATTTT
CASSQGFGNTIYF
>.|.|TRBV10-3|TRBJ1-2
TGTGCCATCAGTCCGGGAGGAAATCCGGGCTACACCTTC
CAISPGGNPGYTF
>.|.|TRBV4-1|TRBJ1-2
TGCGCCAGCAGCCCTCTGATGAGCACGCTGAATGGCTACACCTTC
CASSPLMSTLNGYTF
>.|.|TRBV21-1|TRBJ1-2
TGTGCCAGCAGGACCGGACAGGGCTATGGCTACACCTTC
CASRTGQGYGYTF
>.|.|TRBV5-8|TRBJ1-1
TGTGCCAGCGCCATTGTCGGGGTTAACACTGAAGCTTTCTTT
CASAIVGVNTEAFF
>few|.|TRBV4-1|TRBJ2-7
TGCGCCAGCAGCCAAGAGGCAGGACAGCTCTCCTACGAGCAGTACTTC
CASSQEAGQLSYEQYF
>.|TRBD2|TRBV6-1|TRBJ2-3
TGTGCCAGCAGTGAAGAGGTAGCGGGGGCAGATACGCAGTATTTT
CASSEEVAGADTQYF
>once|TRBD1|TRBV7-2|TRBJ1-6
TGTGCCAGCAGCACAGGACAGGACCCTAATTCACCCCTCCACTTT
CASSTGQDPNSPLHF
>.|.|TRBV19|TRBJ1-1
TGTGCCAGTAGTACGACAGCCGGGAACACTGAAGCTTTCTTT
CASSTTAGNTEAFF